The present T cell receptor (beta chain) was sequenced within a study of blood T cell repertoires in COVID-19. Study-wide background: The United States, Italy and Spain were the sources of the acute and convalescent COVID-19 samples.

Produced via immunoSEQ multiplex PCR; TCRdb's table is partial and in-frame only. The sample carries tens of thousands of clones, roughly 80% recorded once. The source is a middle-aged man with COVID-19, enrolled during active disease. Sequenced material: peripheral blood.

The CDR3 loop reads CASSEDTGSYNSPLHF. The CDR3 DNA reads TGTGCCAGCTCGGAAGACACCGGCTCCTATAATTCACCCCTCCACTTT. V and J are TRBV21-1 and TRBJ1-6; the table's D call, TRBD1, was not checked against the DNA. TRBV21-1 is assigned pseudogene status. The CDR3 sequence is 16 residues long.